Listed below are T cell receptor beta chains from one sample, sequenced in a study of vaccination and CD4 T cells after COVID-19. Their antigens are not known. One entry per CDR3 protein results from TCRdb running MiXCR on the PCR reads. The sample shows around 15,000 distinct CDR3 sequences, under 40% of them seen only once. Sequenced material: cultured CD4+ T cells from blood. These receptors all stem from a human donor with COVID-19. Each CDR3 is given with its conserved first and last residue. A D gene is named only where the DNA matches it firmly. Size tells how often a clone was seen (once, few, many) or the class of an expanded clone, and some rows leave it out.

V gene: TRBV28; D gene: .; J gene: TRBJ2-5; clone size: .; CDR3 protein: CASSLSGPGPGETQYF; CDR3 DNA: TGTGCCAGCAGTTTATCCGGCCCGGGGCCTGGGGAGACCCAGTACTTC
V gene: TRBV6-2/TRBV6-3; D gene: .; J gene: TRBJ1-1; clone size: .; CDR3 protein: CASRRPTPGGITEAFF; CDR3 DNA: TGTGCCAGCAGAAGACCCACGCCGGGGGGGATCACTGAAGCTTTCTTT
V gene: TRBV2; D gene: TRBD1; J gene: TRBJ1-5; clone size: .; CDR3 protein: CAGGQGFNQHQHF; CDR3 DNA: TGTGCCGGGGGACAGGGGTTCAATCAGCACCAGCATTTT
V gene: TRBV25-1; D gene: .; J gene: TRBJ2-2; clone size: few; CDR3 protein: CASSERYSGELFF; CDR3 DNA: TGTGCCAGCAGTGAAAGGTACAGCGGGGAGCTGTTTTTT
V gene: TRBV18; D gene: .; J gene: TRBJ2-7; clone size: .; CDR3 protein: CASSRDSRGEQYF; CDR3 DNA: TGTGCCAGCTCACGTGACAGTCGGGGCGAGCAGTACTTC
V gene: TRBV5-8; D gene: .; J gene: TRBJ2-5; clone size: few; CDR3 protein: CASSLARGPETQYF; CDR3 DNA: TGTGCCAGCAGCTTAGCACGGGGACCGGAGACCCAGTACTTC
V gene: TRBV7-3; D gene: .; J gene: TRBJ1-2; clone size: few; CDR3 protein: CASSLSGLDGYTF; CDR3 DNA: TGTGCCAGCAGCTTATCTGGCCTCGATGGCTACACCTTC
V gene: TRBV18; D gene: .; J gene: TRBJ2-3; clone size: .; CDR3 protein: CASSPQAWRPGDTQYF; CDR3 DNA: TGTGCCAGCTCACCACAGGCGTGGCGACCTGGAGATACGCAGTACTTT
V gene: TRBV20-1; D gene: .; J gene: TRBJ1-2; clone size: few; CDR3 protein: CSARGTATKHYGYTF; CDR3 DNA: TGCAGTGCTAGAGGGACCGCGACTAAGCACTATGGCTACACCTTC
V gene: TRBV11-2; D gene: .; J gene: TRBJ1-1; clone size: .; CDR3 protein: CASSLGRQREAFF; CDR3 DNA: TGTGCCAGCAGCTTAGGACGTCAGCGTGAAGCTTTCTTT
V gene: TRBV28; D gene: TRBD1; J gene: TRBJ1-2; clone size: few; CDR3 protein: CASGTGNYGYTF; CDR3 DNA: TGTGCCAGCGGGACAGGGAACTATGGCTACACCTTC
V gene: TRBV7-9; D gene: TRBD2; J gene: TRBJ2-2; clone size: few; CDR3 protein: CASSHNLLAGTGELFF; CDR3 DNA: TGTGCCAGCAGCCATAATCTTTTAGCGGGGACCGGGGAGCTGTTTTTT
V gene: TRBV4-3; D gene: .; J gene: TRBJ1-4; clone size: .; CDR3 protein: CASSQGQPEKLFF; CDR3 DNA: TGCGCCAGCAGCCAAGGACAGCCCGAAAAACTGTTTTTT
V gene: TRBV5-1; D gene: .; J gene: TRBJ1-2; clone size: few; CDR3 protein: CASSLDWGTLYGYTF; CDR3 DNA: TGCGCCAGCAGCTTGGACTGGGGGACCCTCTATGGCTACACCTTC
V gene: TRBV7-2; D gene: .; J gene: TRBJ1-5; clone size: few; CDR3 protein: CASSLGQGFNQPQHF; CDR3 DNA: TGTGCCAGCAGCTTAGGGCAAGGGTTCAATCAGCCCCAGCATTTT
V gene: TRBV5-1; D gene: TRBD1; J gene: TRBJ1-1; clone size: .; CDR3 protein: CASRQGQTGEAFF; CDR3 DNA: TGCGCCAGCAGACAGGGGCAGACGGGTGAAGCTTTCTTT
V gene: TRBV20-1; D gene: TRBD2; J gene: TRBJ2-1; clone size: .; CDR3 protein: CSGIRTSGSNEQFF; CDR3 DNA: TGCAGTGGGATCCGGACTAGTGGTAGCAATGAGCAGTTCTTC
V gene: TRBV7-2; D gene: .; J gene: TRBJ2-5; clone size: few; CDR3 protein: CASSLLAPETQYF; CDR3 DNA: TGTGCCAGCAGCTTACTAGCCCCGGAGACCCAGTACTTC
V gene: TRBV5-1; D gene: TRBD2; J gene: TRBJ2-5; clone size: .; CDR3 protein: CASSPGLVGETQYF; CDR3 DNA: TGCGCCAGCAGCCCGGGACTAGTCGGCGAGACCCAGTACTTC
V gene: TRBV11-2; D gene: TRBD1; J gene: TRBJ1-1; clone size: few; CDR3 protein: CASSFTGQGTEAFF; CDR3 DNA: TGTGCCAGCAGCTTTACTGGACAGGGCACTGAAGCTTTCTTT
V gene: TRBV7-9; D gene: TRBD1; J gene: TRBJ1-5; clone size: .; CDR3 protein: CASSAGTGVSGPQHF; CDR3 DNA: TGTGCCAGCAGCGCCGGGACAGGAGTGTCTGGGCCCCAGCATTTT
V gene: TRBV5-1; D gene: .; J gene: TRBJ1-2; clone size: .; CDR3 protein: CASSLEQGSGGYTF; CDR3 DNA: TGCGCCAGCAGCTTGGAACAGGGTAGCGGGGGCTACACCTTC
V gene: TRBV5-1; D gene: .; J gene: TRBJ2-5; clone size: .; CDR3 protein: CASSSHPGTSQETQYF; CDR3 DNA: TGCGCCAGCAGCTCACATCCCGGGACATCGCAAGAGACCCAGTACTTC
V gene: TRBV19; D gene: .; J gene: TRBJ1-5; clone size: .; CDR3 protein: CASTQGQQLNQPQHF; CDR3 DNA: TGTGCCAGTACGCAAGGACAGCAGCTAAATCAGCCCCAGCATTTT
V gene: TRBV10-3; D gene: .; J gene: TRBJ2-7; clone size: .; CDR3 protein: CAISETGGNGAEQYF; CDR3 DNA: TGTGCCATCAGTGAGACTGGGGGAAACGGGGCCGAGCAGTACTTC
V gene: TRBV15; D gene: .; J gene: TRBJ1-1; clone size: .; CDR3 protein: CATSTGRAYEAFF; CDR3 DNA: TGTGCCACCAGCACAGGGAGGGCGTATGAAGCTTTCTTT
V gene: TRBV20-1; D gene: .; J gene: TRBJ1-3; clone size: .; CDR3 protein: CSATTGPGNTIYF; CDR3 DNA: TGCAGTGCAACGACAGGCCCTGGAAACACCATATATTTT
V gene: TRBV12-3/TRBV12-4; D gene: .; J gene: TRBJ1-5; clone size: few; CDR3 protein: CASSLARVGQPQHF; CDR3 DNA: TGTGCCAGCAGTTTAGCCAGGGTGGGTCAGCCCCAGCATTTT
V gene: TRBV15; D gene: .; J gene: TRBJ1-5; clone size: medium-sized; CDR3 protein: CATSRDPGEPQHF; CDR3 DNA: TGTGCCACCAGCAGAGATCCAGGGGAGCCCCAGCATTTT
V gene: TRBV20-1; D gene: TRBD1; J gene: TRBJ1-2; clone size: .; CDR3 protein: CSATRQGNYGYTF; CDR3 DNA: TGCAGTGCTACGAGACAGGGTAACTATGGCTACACCTTC
V gene: TRBV5-6; D gene: TRBD1; J gene: TRBJ2-5; clone size: .; CDR3 protein: CASSFDRVGETQYF; CDR3 DNA: TGTGCCAGCAGCTTCGACAGGGTAGGAGAGACCCAGTACTTC
V gene: TRBV12-3/TRBV12-4; D gene: .; J gene: TRBJ1-2; clone size: .; CDR3 protein: CASSWRRANYGYTF; CDR3 DNA: TGTGCCAGCAGTTGGCGGCGAGCTAACTATGGCTACACCTTC
V gene: TRBV27; D gene: .; J gene: TRBJ1-1; clone size: .; CDR3 protein: CASSLLANTEAFF; CDR3 DNA: TGTGCCAGCAGTTTATTGGCGAACACTGAAGCTTTCTTT
V gene: TRBV20-1; D gene: TRBD1; J gene: TRBJ2-3; clone size: .; CDR3 protein: CSAWTGGKADTQYF; CDR3 DNA: TGCAGTGCTTGGACAGGGGGAAAGGCAGATACGCAGTATTTT
V gene: TRBV2; D gene: .; J gene: TRBJ2-6; clone size: .; CDR3 protein: CASSDADGANVLTF; CDR3 DNA: TGTGCCAGCAGTGATGCGGACGGGGCCAACGTCCTGACTTTC
V gene: TRBV7-8; D gene: .; J gene: TRBJ1-1; clone size: .; CDR3 protein: CASSLAGREAEAFF; CDR3 DNA: TGTGCCAGCAGCTTAGCAGGTAGGGAGGCTGAAGCTTTCTTT
V gene: TRBV5-3; D gene: .; J gene: TRBJ1-1; clone size: few; CDR3 protein: CASSPRGASNTEAFF; CDR3 DNA: TGTGCCAGCAGCCCGAGAGGGGCCTCGAATACTGAAGCTTTCTTT
V gene: TRBV6-5; D gene: TRBD2; J gene: TRBJ2-3; clone size: .; CDR3 protein: CASSYSLAGSGDTQYF; CDR3 DNA: TGTGCCAGCAGTTACTCCCTAGCGGGGTCTGGCGATACGCAGTATTTT
V gene: TRBV20-1; D gene: .; J gene: TRBJ1-2; clone size: medium-sized; CDR3 protein: CSARRGDKNYGYTF; CDR3 DNA: TGCAGTGCTAGAAGGGGCGACAAGAACTATGGCTACACCTTC
V gene: TRBV19; D gene: TRBD1; J gene: TRBJ2-2; clone size: .; CDR3 protein: CASEGGQGINTGELFF; CDR3 DNA: TGTGCCAGCGAGGGTGGACAGGGGATAAACACCGGGGAGCTGTTTTTT
V gene: TRBV20-1; D gene: .; J gene: TRBJ2-5; clone size: .; CDR3 protein: CSARVTGRETQYF; CDR3 DNA: TGCAGTGCTAGAGTAACAGGGCGAGAGACCCAGTACTTC
V gene: TRBV20-1; D gene: TRBD2; J gene: TRBJ2-2; clone size: .; CDR3 protein: CSVAGGPTGELFF; CDR3 DNA: TGCAGTGTAGCGGGGGGTCCCACCGGGGAGCTGTTTTTT
V gene: TRBV5-1; D gene: .; J gene: TRBJ1-1; clone size: few; CDR3 protein: CASSLGDMNTEAFF; CDR3 DNA: TGCGCCAGCAGTCTCGGGGACATGAACACTGAAGCTTTCTTT
V gene: TRBV7-2; D gene: TRBD2; J gene: TRBJ2-7; clone size: few; CDR3 protein: CASSLAGSSYEQYF; CDR3 DNA: TGTGCCAGCTCACTAGCGGGGAGCTCCTACGAGCAGTACTTC
V gene: TRBV19; D gene: .; J gene: TRBJ1-2; clone size: .; CDR3 protein: CASSIQDGNYGYTF; CDR3 DNA: TGTGCCAGTAGTATCCAGGACGGTAACTATGGCTACACCTTC
V gene: TRBV21-1; D gene: .; J gene: TRBJ2-5; clone size: .; CDR3 protein: CASSDGWTGNQETQYF; CDR3 DNA: TGTGCCAGCAGCGACGGCTGGACAGGAAACCAAGAGACCCAGTACTTC
V gene: TRBV20-1; D gene: TRBD2; J gene: TRBJ2-7; clone size: .; CDR3 protein: CSATPTSIVYEQYF; CDR3 DNA: TGCAGTGCTACTCCGACTAGCATCGTCTACGAGCAGTACTTC
V gene: TRBV27; D gene: .; J gene: TRBJ2-7; clone size: .; CDR3 protein: CARIEGRSCEQYF; CDR3 DNA: TGTGCCAGAATTGAGGGGAGGTCCTGCGAGCAGTACTTC
V gene: TRBV5-6; D gene: TRBD1; J gene: TRBJ1-6; clone size: .; CDR3 protein: CASSLTGDNSPLHF; CDR3 DNA: TGTGCCAGCAGCTTGACAGGGGACAATTCACCCCTCCACTTT
V gene: TRBV10-2; D gene: TRBD1; J gene: TRBJ1-5; clone size: .; CDR3 protein: CASSAAGGQPQHF; CDR3 DNA: TGCGCCAGCAGTGCCGCAGGGGGCCAGCCCCAGCATTTT
V gene: TRBV12-3/TRBV12-4; D gene: TRBD2; J gene: TRBJ2-3; clone size: .; CDR3 protein: CASSSRTSGEDTQYF; CDR3 DNA: TGTGCCAGCAGTTCTAGGACTAGCGGGGAGGATACGCAGTATTTT
V gene: TRBV6-1; D gene: .; J gene: TRBJ1-2; clone size: few; CDR3 protein: CASSPPWNYGYTF; CDR3 DNA: TGTGCCAGCAGTCCCCCATGGAACTATGGCTACACCTTC
V gene: TRBV7-3; D gene: TRBD1; J gene: TRBJ1-2; clone size: .; CDR3 protein: CASSSQTGGVNGYTF; CDR3 DNA: TGTGCCAGCAGTTCTCAAACAGGGGGCGTAAACGGCTACACCTTC
V gene: TRBV15; D gene: .; J gene: TRBJ2-1; clone size: few; CDR3 protein: CATSQGGYEQFF; CDR3 DNA: TGTGCCACCAGCCAAGGGGGTTATGAGCAGTTCTTC